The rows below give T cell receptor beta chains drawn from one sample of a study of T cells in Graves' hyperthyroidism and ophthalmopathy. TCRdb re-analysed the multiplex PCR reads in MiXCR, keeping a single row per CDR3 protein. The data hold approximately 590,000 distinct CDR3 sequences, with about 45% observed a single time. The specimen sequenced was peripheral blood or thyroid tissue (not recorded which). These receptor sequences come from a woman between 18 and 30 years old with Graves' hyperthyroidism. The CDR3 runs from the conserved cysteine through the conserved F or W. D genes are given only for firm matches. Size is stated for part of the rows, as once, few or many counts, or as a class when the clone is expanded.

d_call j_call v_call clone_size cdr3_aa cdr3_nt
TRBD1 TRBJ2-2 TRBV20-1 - CSALDRGGNTGELFF TGCAGTGCCCTAGACAGGGGAGGTAACACCGGGGAGCTGTTTTTT
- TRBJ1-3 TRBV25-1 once CASSRQALSGNTIYF TGTGCCAGCAGCCGACAGGCTCTCTCTGGAAACACCATATATTTT
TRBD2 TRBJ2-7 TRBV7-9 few CASSQGWASGNYEQYF TGCGCCAGCAGCCAAGGATGGGCTAGCGGTAACTACGAGCAGTACTTC
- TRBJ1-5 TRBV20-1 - CSQDSGGLQPQHF TGCAGCCAAGATTCCGGGGGGCTTCAGCCCCAGCATTTT
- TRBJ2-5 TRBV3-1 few CASSQEQETQYF TGTGCCAGCAGCCAAGAGCAAGAGACCCAGTACTTC
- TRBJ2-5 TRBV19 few CATRKGREETQYF TGTGCCACTAGGAAGGGTCGTGAAGAGACCCAGTACTTC
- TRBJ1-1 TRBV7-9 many CASSPGLLNTEAFF TGTGCCAGCAGCCCGGGACTCTTAAACACTGAAGCTTTCTTT
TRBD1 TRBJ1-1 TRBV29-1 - CSGGQARRNTEAFF TGCAGCGGCGGACAGGCGCGACGGAACACTGAAGCTTTCTTT
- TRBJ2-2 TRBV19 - CATFGRENTGELFF TGTGCCACCTTTGGGAGAGAGAACACCGGGGAGCTGTTTTTT
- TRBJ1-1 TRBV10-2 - CASTVGVLTEAFF TGCGCCAGCACGGTTGGAGTCCTCACTGAAGCTTTCTTT
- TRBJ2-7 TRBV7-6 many CASSPSDNAYEQYF TGTGCCAGCAGCCCCTCGGACAACGCTTACGAGCAGTACTTC
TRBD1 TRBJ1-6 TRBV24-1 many CATTLARTGPIYNSPLHF TGTGCCACCACCCTTGCGAGGACAGGGCCTATCTATAATTCACCCCTCCACTTT
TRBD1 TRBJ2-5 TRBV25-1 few CASEKRRQGAKETQYF TGTGCCAGCGAGAAGAGAAGACAGGGGGCGAAGGAGACCCAGTACTTC
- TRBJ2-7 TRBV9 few CASSAVGRGAYEQYF TGTGCCAGCAGCGCCGTGGGCAGGGGCGCCTACGAGCAGTACTTC
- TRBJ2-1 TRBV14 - CASSQEGQSSYNEQFF TGTGCCAGCAGCCAAGAGGGGCAAAGCTCCTACAATGAGCAGTTCTTC
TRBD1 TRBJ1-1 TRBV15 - CATSRRDRGTEAFF TGTGCCACCAGCAGAAGGGACAGGGGGACTGAAGCTTTCTTT
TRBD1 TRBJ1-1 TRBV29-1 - CSLDWDRGEAFF TGCAGCCTTGACTGGGACAGGGGTGAAGCTTTCTTT
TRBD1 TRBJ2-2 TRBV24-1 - CATSDGTGGTGELFF TGTGCCACCAGTGATGGGACAGGCGGCACCGGGGAGCTGTTTTTT
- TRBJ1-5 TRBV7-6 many CASSHEGSNQPQHF TGTGCCAGCAGCCACGAAGGGAGCAATCAGCCCCAGCATTTT
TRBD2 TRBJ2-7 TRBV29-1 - CSVSSGSHEQYF TGCAGCGTCTCTAGCGGGAGTCACGAGCAGTACTTC
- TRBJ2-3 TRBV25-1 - CASSPLGSTDTQYF TGTGCCAGCAGCCCATTGGGCAGCACAGATACGCAGTATTTT
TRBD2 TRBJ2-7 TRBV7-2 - CASSPRTSIGSYEQYF TGTGCCAGCAGCCCGCGGACTAGCATAGGCTCCTACGAGCAGTACTTC
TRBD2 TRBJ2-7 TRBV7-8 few CASSSSGGRSYEQYF TGTGCCAGCAGTTCGAGCGGGGGACGCTCCTACGAGCAGTACTTC
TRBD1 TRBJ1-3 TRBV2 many CASSEPDRDDTIYF TGTGCCAGCAGTGAACCGGACAGGGATGACACCATATATTTT
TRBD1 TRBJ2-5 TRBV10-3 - CAMSDRGLLSETQYF TGTGCCATGTCGGACAGGGGGCTACTTTCGGAGACCCAGTACTTC
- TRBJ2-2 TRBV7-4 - CASSLSSGDTGELFF TGTGCCAGCAGCTTAAGTAGCGGAGACACCGGGGAGCTGTTTTTT
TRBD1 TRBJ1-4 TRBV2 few CASSAPGQGNEKLFF TGTGCCAGCAGCGCCCCGGGACAGGGAAATGAAAAACTGTTTTTT
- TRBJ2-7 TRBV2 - CASSKNDRYEQYF TGCGCCAGCAGCAAAAACGACAGATACGAGCAGTACTTC
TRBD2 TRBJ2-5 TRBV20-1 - CSARWTSGRMETQYF TGCAGTGCTAGATGGACTAGCGGGAGAATGGAGACCCAGTACTTC
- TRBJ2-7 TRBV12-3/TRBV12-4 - CASSSGPLTAGQYF TGTGCCAGCAGTTCCGGACCGCTAACCGCCGGGCAGTACTTC
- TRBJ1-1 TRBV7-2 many CASSLLWTEAFF TGTGCCAGCAGCTTACTTTGGACTGAAGCTTTCTTT
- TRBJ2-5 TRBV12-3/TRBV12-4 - CASSRQVVGETQYF TGTGCCAGCAGCCGACAGGTCGTTGGGGAGACCCAGTACTTC
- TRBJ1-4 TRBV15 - CATSGDRDNEKLFF TGTGCCACCAGCGGAGACAGAGATAATGAAAAACTGTTTTTT
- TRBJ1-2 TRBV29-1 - CSSHDRISYGYTF TGCAGCTCGCACGACAGGATTTCATATGGCTACACCTTC
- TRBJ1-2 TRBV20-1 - CSARQYGVVYGYTF TGCAGTGCCCGACAGTACGGCGTGGTCTATGGCTACACCTTC
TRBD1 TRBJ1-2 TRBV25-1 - CASSSTDRDYGYTF TGCGCCAGCAGTTCCACAGACAGGGACTATGGCTACACCTTC
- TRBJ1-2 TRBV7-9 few CASSLEGSHGYTF TGTGCCAGCAGCTTAGAAGGGTCGCATGGCTACACCTTC
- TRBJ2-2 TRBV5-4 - CASSLDFRRGTGELFF TGTGCCAGCAGCTTGGACTTTCGCCGGGGCACCGGGGAGCTGTTTTTT
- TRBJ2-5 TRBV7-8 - CASSRGPTIPETQYF TGTGCCAGCAGCCGAGGGCCTACCATCCCAGAGACCCAGTACTTC
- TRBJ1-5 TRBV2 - CASSSGTSGGQPQHF TGTGCCAGCAGTTCCGGGACCTCGGGTGGCCAGCCCCAGCATTTT
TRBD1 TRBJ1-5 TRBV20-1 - CSARDGLRQGDQPQHF TGCAGTGCTAGAGATGGCCTTCGACAGGGGGATCAGCCCCAGCATTTT
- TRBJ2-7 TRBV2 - CASNRDIDYEQYF TGTGCCAGCAACCGGGACATTGATTACGAGCAGTACTTC
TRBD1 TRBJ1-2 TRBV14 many CASSERQGINYGYTF TGTGCCAGCAGCGAACGACAGGGCATAAACTATGGCTACACCTTC
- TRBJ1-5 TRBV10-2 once CASSASGGSQPQHF TGCGCCAGCAGTGCGTCTGGCGGCTCTCAGCCCCAGCATTTT
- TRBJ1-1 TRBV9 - CASSLGPRFRMNTEAFF TGTGCCAGCAGCTTAGGTCCCAGATTTAGAATGAACACTGAAGCTTTCTTT
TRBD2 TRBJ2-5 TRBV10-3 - CAISESKLAGTQYF TGTGCCATCAGTGAGTCGAAACTAGCGGGGACCCAGTACTTC
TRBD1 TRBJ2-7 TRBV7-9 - CASSLNRGYEYEQYF TGTGCCAGCAGCTTGAACAGGGGGTACGAATACGAGCAGTACTTC
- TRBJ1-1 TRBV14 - CASSLWGTNTEAFF TGTGCCAGCAGTTTGTGGGGCACCAACACTGAAGCTTTCTTT
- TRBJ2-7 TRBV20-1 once CSAPDSSYEQYF TGCAGTGCCCCGGACAGCTCTTACGAGCAGTACTTC
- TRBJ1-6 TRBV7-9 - CASSRMGALSSPLHF TGTGCCAGCAGCCGAATGGGGGCCCTGAGTTCACCCCTCCACTTT
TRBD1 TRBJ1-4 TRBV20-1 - CSARGTAGGSEKLFF TGCAGTGCTAGAGGGACGGCAGGGGGCTCTGAAAAACTGTTTTTT
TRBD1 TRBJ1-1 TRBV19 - CASRRQGELNTEAFF TGTGCCAGTAGACGACAGGGAGAACTGAACACTGAAGCTTTCTTT
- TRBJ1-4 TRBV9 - CASSKGDGENEKLFF TGTGCCAGCAGCAAAGGGGACGGGGAGAATGAAAAACTGTTTTTT
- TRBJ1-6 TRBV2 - CASSSLLTDSPPHF TGTGCCAGCAGTTCTCTCCTCACGGATTCACCCCCCCACTTT
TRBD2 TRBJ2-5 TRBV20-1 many CSASSVTSGSGETQYF TGCAGTGCTAGTTCCGTGACTAGCGGGAGCGGTGAGACCCAGTACTTC
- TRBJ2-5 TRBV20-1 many CSARGRSRETQYF TGCAGTGCTAGAGGCAGAAGCCGAGAGACCCAGTACTTC
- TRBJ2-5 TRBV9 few CASMIRARQTQYF TGTGCCAGCATGATCCGGGCACGCCAGACCCAGTACTTC
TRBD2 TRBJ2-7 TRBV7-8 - CASSTPLAGDEQYF TGTGCCAGCAGCACCCCTTTAGCGGGAGACGAGCAGTACTTC
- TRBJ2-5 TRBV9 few CASRAPGESDQETQYF TGTGCCAGCAGGGCCCCAGGGGAGTCGGACCAAGAGACCCAGTACTTC